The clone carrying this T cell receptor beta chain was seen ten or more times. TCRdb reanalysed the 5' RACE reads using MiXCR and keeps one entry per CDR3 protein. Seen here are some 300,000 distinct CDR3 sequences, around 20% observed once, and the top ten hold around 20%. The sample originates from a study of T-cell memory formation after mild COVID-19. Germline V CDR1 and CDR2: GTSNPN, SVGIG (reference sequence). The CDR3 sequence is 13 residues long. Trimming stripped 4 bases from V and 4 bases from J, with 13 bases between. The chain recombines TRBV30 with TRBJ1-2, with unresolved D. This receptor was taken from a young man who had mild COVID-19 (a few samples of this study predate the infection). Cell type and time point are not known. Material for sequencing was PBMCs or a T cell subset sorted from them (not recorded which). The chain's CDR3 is CAWKRDRPYGYTF. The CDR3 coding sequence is TGTGCCTGGAAACGAGACCGCCCCTATGGCTACACCTTC. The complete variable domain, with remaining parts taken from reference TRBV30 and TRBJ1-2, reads SQTIHQWPATLVQPVGSPLSLECTVEGTSNPNLYWYRQAAGRGLQLLFYSVGIGQISSEVPQNLSASRPQDRQFILSSKKLLLSDSGFYLCAWKRDRPYGYTFGSGTRLTVV.